The rows below give T cell receptor beta chains drawn from one sample of a study of CD8 T cells in ankylosing spondylitis. MiXCR, run by TCRdb on the 5' RACE reads, gives a single entry per CDR3 protein. The sample shows roughly 250,000 distinct CDR3 sequences, 8% to 11% of them seen only once. The sample consisted of blood, either unsorted or a sorted T cell fraction (not recorded which). These receptor sequences come from a male donor with ankylosing spondylitis or in good health (not recorded which). Each CDR3 is given with its conserved first and last residue. D genes are given only for firm matches. Clone size, where shown, is once, few, many, or a class for clones that have expanded.

j_call v_call clone_size d_call cdr3_aa cdr3_nt
TRBJ1-5 TRBV4-1 many - CASSPRGGNQPQHF TGCGCCAGCAGCCCCCGGGGGGGCAATCAGCCCCAGCATTTT
TRBJ2-5 TRBV15 many TRBD2 CATSRESGGPEETQYF TGTGCCACCAGCAGAGAAAGCGGGGGGCCGGAGGAGACCCAGTACTTC
TRBJ2-5 TRBV7-9 many - CASSLASGKETQYF TGTGCCAGCAGCTTAGCTAGTGGTAAAGAGACCCAGTACTTC
TRBJ2-1 TRBV11-2 - TRBD1 CASSTRQGFRGNEQFF TGTGCCAGCAGCACGAGACAGGGCTTCAGGGGCAATGAGCAGTTCTTC
TRBJ1-2 TRBV27 many - CASSLGPLGYGYTF TGTGCCAGCAGTTTAGGACCCCTGGGCTATGGCTACACCTTC
TRBJ2-3 TRBV6-4 many - CASSEAAGRTDTQYF TGTGCCAGCAGTGAAGCGGCAGGGCGCACAGATACGCAGTATTTT
TRBJ2-1 TRBV10-3 many - CAISVENEQFF TGTGCCATCAGTGTAGAAAATGAGCAGTTCTTC
TRBJ2-4 TRBV3-1 many TRBD1 CASSSTGVVAKNIQYF TGTGCCAGCAGCTCGACAGGGGTGGTTGCCAAAAACATTCAGTACTTC
TRBJ2-3 TRBV4-2 many TRBD2 CASSPDTSGSTDTQYF TGTGCCAGCAGCCCGGATACTAGCGGTAGCACAGATACGCAGTATTTT
TRBJ2-7 TRBV6-1 many - CASSPLGRSYEQYF TGTGCCAGCAGTCCCCTGGGCCGCTCCTACGAGCAGTACTTC
TRBJ1-1 TRBV27 many - CASLLEGGTEAFF TGTGCCAGCTTACTGGAGGGAGGCACTGAAGCTTTCTTT
TRBJ2-3 TRBV29-1 many - CSVLKRGEITDTQYF TGCAGCGTACTAAAAAGAGGGGAGATCACAGATACGCAGTATTTT
TRBJ2-3 TRBV20-1 many TRBD2 CSAHKTSGDTDTQYF TGCAGTGCCCACAAGACTAGCGGGGACACAGATACGCAGTATTTT
TRBJ2-5 TRBV5-1 many - CASSLVGGRAETQYF TGCGCCAGCAGCTTGGTCGGGGGCCGGGCAGAGACCCAGTACTTC
TRBJ2-7 TRBV10-1 many TRBD1 CASGAGGTYEQYF TGCGCCAGTGGGGCAGGGGGCACCTACGAGCAGTACTTC
TRBJ2-6 TRBV20-1 many - CSAERSGANVLTF TGCAGTGCGGAACGCTCTGGGGCCAACGTCCTGACTTTC
TRBJ2-7 TRBV10-2 many - CASRAQGLEEQYF TGCGCCAGCAGGGCCCAGGGGCTCGAAGAGCAGTACTTC
TRBJ2-2 TRBV10-3 many - CAISPVGTGELFF TGTGCCATCAGTCCGGTTGGGACCGGGGAGCTGTTTTTT
TRBJ2-1 TRBV12-3/TRBV12-4 few TRBD2 CASSPKGGRFYNEQFF TGTGCCAGCAGTCCCAAGGGCGGGAGATTCTACAATGAGCAGTTCTTC
TRBJ2-3 TRBV5-1 many TRBD1 CASSLVTGGTDTQYF TGCGCCAGCAGCTTGGTTACAGGGGGGACAGATACGCAGTATTTT
TRBJ2-1 TRBV7-2 many TRBD2 CASSLGSSGYNEQFF TGTGCCAGCAGCTTAGGGTCTAGCGGTTACAATGAGCAGTTCTTC
TRBJ2-3 TRBV20-1 - TRBD2 CSASGRAGGQSLTDTQYF TGCAGTGCTAGTGGAAGAGCGGGGGGTCAGAGTCTCACAGATACGCAGTATTTT
TRBJ2-3 TRBV5-1 many - CASSLTYTDTQYF TGCGCCAGCAGCTTGACCTACACAGATACGCAGTATTTT
TRBJ1-1 TRBV6-1 many TRBD1 CASTLDRGNTEAFF TGTGCCAGCACCCTTGACAGGGGGAACACTGAAGCTTTCTTT
TRBJ2-7 TRBV7-2 - TRBD1 CARTGTVSEQYF TGTGCCAGAACCGGGACAGTGAGCGAGCAGTACTTC
TRBJ1-5 TRBV2 few - CASSRLGGVGFNQPQHF TGTGCCAGCAGTCGGTTGGGGGGGGTAGGGTTCAATCAGCCCCAGCATTTT
TRBJ2-5 TRBV12-3/TRBV12-4 - TRBD2 CASSSGTSAETQYF TGTGCCAGCAGTTCAGGGACTAGCGCGGAGACCCAGTACTTC
TRBJ1-2 TRBV30 many TRBD1 CAAGQRVNYGYTF TGTGCCGCGGGACAGCGAGTTAACTATGGCTACACCTTC
TRBJ2-1 TRBV20-1 - TRBD2 CSAAPAGANNGQFF TGCAGTGCTGCACCGGCGGGAGCCAACAATGGGCAGTTCTTC
TRBJ2-5 TRBV3-1 - - CASSQDSIIRETQYF TGTGCCAGCAGCCAAGACTCAATAATTCGAGAGACCCAGTACTTC
TRBJ1-2 TRBV12-3/TRBV12-4 many - CASSLIEGRGYTF TGTGCCAGCAGTTTAATTGAGGGACGCGGCTACACCTTC
TRBJ2-4 TRBV19 many - CASSISWGMAKNIQYF TGTGCCAGTAGTATCTCGTGGGGGATGGCCAAAAACATTCAGTACTTC
TRBJ2-2 TRBV4-1 - - CASSRMLGTMNTGELFF TGCGCCAGCAGCCGAATGCTGGGGACAATGAACACCGGGGAGCTGTTTTTT
TRBJ2-1 TRBV2 few TRBD1 CASSETGSYNEQFF TGTGCCAGCAGTGAGACAGGGTCCTACAATGAGCAGTTCTTC
TRBJ1-4 TRBV5-6 many - CASSPNFSQGRMFF TGTGCCAGCAGCCCTAATTTTTCGCAGGGCAGGATGTTTTTT
TRBJ1-2 TRBV30 few - CAWTGDKFLINYGYTF TGTGCCTGGACAGGGGACAAGTTTCTTATAAACTATGGCTACACCTTC
TRBJ1-2 TRBV27 many TRBD1 CASSSPGQGNGYTF TGTGCCAGCAGCTCGCCCGGACAGGGTAATGGCTACACCTTC
TRBJ1-2 TRBV6-5 - - CASSSAPVSNYGYTF TGTGCCAGCAGTTCCGCCCCAGTATCTAACTATGGCTACACCTTC
TRBJ2-1 TRBV6-5 many TRBD2 CASSLLSLRLAGSLGEQFF TGTGCCAGCAGTTTACTTTCCCTTCGACTAGCGGGAAGTCTGGGTGAGCAGTTCTTC
TRBJ2-5 TRBV20-1 many TRBD2 CSAREGLALETQYF TGCAGTGCTAGAGAAGGACTAGCGCTGGAGACCCAGTACTTC
TRBJ2-4 TRBV3-1 - TRBD2 CASSPRGAKNIQYF TGTGCCAGCAGCCCGCGGGGGGCCAAAAACATTCAGTACTTC